This is a list of T cell receptor beta chains from one sample in a study of T cell changes during pregnancy in multiple sclerosis. Only in-frame clones appear in the TCRdb table, and some are missing; sequencing was by immunoSEQ multiplex PCR. This sample has over 45,000 clones, with roughly nine tenths found just once. Sequenced material: CD4+ T cells from peripheral blood mononuclear cells, taken in the third trimester of pregnancy. All receptors derive from a female donor with multiple sclerosis, enrolled in a pregnancy study. The CDR3 runs from the conserved cysteine through the conserved F or W. A D gene is named only where the DNA matches it firmly. Clone size is stated in some rows and not others, as once, few, many or a class when expanded.

CASSLTGHSYEQYF | TGTGCCAGCAGTCTGACGGGACACTCCTACGAGCAGTACTTC | - | TRBJ2-7 | - | TRBV27
CASGDPGTGFTYEQYF | TGTGCTAGTGGTGACCCCGGGACAGGATTTACCTACGAGCAGTACTTC | TRBD1 | TRBJ2-7 | - | TRBV12-5
CASSGGRQGSYEQYF | TGTGCCAGCAGTGGGGGAAGACAGGGCTCCTACGAGCAGTACTTC | TRBD1 | TRBJ2-7 | - | TRBV6-1
CASSVGGAGTGELFF | TGTGCCAGCAGCGTGGGGGGGGCCGGTACCGGGGAGCTGTTTTTT | - | TRBJ2-2 | - | TRBV11-3
CAWSVNFLAGGETQYF | TGTGCCTGGAGTGTAAATTTTCTAGCGGGAGGAGAGACCCAGTACTTC | TRBD2 | TRBJ2-5 | - | TRBV30
CASSLDGTGETYGYTF | TGCGCCAGCAGCTTGGATGGGACAGGGGAAACCTATGGCTACACCTTC | TRBD1 | TRBJ1-2 | - | TRBV5-1
CAWSVGGAYEQYF | TGTGCCTGGAGTGTTGGCGGAGCCTACGAGCAGTACTTC | - | TRBJ2-7 | - | TRBV30
CASSQEPSGGPKWETQYF | TGCGCCAGCAGCCAAGAACCTAGCGGGGGACCCAAGTGGGAGACCCAGTACTTC | TRBD2 | TRBJ2-5 | - | TRBV4-1
CASSLNPGANDEQFF | TGTGCCAGCAGCTTAAATCCGGGAGCGAACGATGAGCAGTTCTTC | - | TRBJ2-1 | - | TRBV7-3
CASSLAAGHGNTIYF | TGCGCCAGCAGCTTGGCGGCAGGTCATGGAAACACCATATATTTT | - | TRBJ1-3 | - | TRBV5-1
CASTTGLAGGAEIF | TGTGCCAGCACCACTGGACTAGCGGGGGGCGCCGAGATCTTC | TRBD2 | TRBJ2-1 | - | TRBV7-2
CASSLEGGASPEAFF | TGCGCCAGCAGCTTGGAAGGGGGCGCGAGCCCTGAAGCTTTCTTT | TRBD1 | TRBJ1-1 | - | TRBV5-1
CASRPTGGGGQPQHF | TGCGCCAGCAGGCCTACAGGGGGCGGAGGTCAGCCCCAGCATTTT | TRBD1 | TRBJ1-5 | once | TRBV5-1
CAWSVRGNQPQHF | TGTGCCTGGAGTGTACGGGGGAATCAGCCCCAGCATTTT | - | TRBJ1-5 | few | TRBV30
CAWSVLRTGELFF | TGTGCCTGGAGTGTACTAAGGACCGGGGAGCTGTTTTTT | - | TRBJ2-2 | - | TRBV30
CASSEFVGAWNQPQHF | TGTGCCAGCAGTGAATTCGTAGGGGCTTGGAATCAGCCCCAGCATTTT | - | TRBJ1-5 | - | TRBV2
CASSWGQGNTEAFF | TGCGCCAGCAGCTGGGGACAGGGCAACACTGAAGCTTTCTTT | TRBD1 | TRBJ1-1 | - | TRBV5-1
CASSLGPRLEKLFF | TGTGCCAGCAGCTTAGGGCCCCGACTTGAAAAACTGTTTTTT | - | TRBJ1-4 | few | TRBV7-2
CASSLEPLAGSSEQFF | TGTGCCAGCAGCTTAGAACCCCTAGCGGGGAGTAGTGAGCAGTTCTTC | TRBD2 | TRBJ2-1 | - | TRBV13
CASSWGLQETQYF | TGTGCCAGCAGTTGGGGGCTGCAAGAGACCCAGTACTTC | - | TRBJ2-5 | - | TRBV6-6
CASSQRPKSGTSISANEQFF | TGTGCCAGCAGTCAGCGTCCTAAATCCGGGACTAGCATATCTGCTAATGAGCAGTTCTTC | TRBD2 | TRBJ2-1 | - | TRBV13
CSVEDPGVGGFSGELFF | TGCAGCGTTGAAGACCCGGGGGTCGGGGGGTTTTCCGGGGAGCTGTTTTTT | TRBD2 | TRBJ2-2 | - | TRBV29-1
CSVEQTATGTGELFF | TGCAGCGTTGAGCAGACAGCGACAGGGACCGGGGAGCTGTTTTTT | TRBD1 | TRBJ2-2 | - | TRBV29-1
CASRQGAQIETQYF | TGTGCCAGCAGACAGGGGGCGCAGATCGAGACCCAGTACTTC | TRBD1 | TRBJ2-5 | - | TRBV2
CASSTGLAAEETQYF | TGTGCCAGCAGCACCGGACTAGCGGCTGAAGAGACCCAGTACTTC | TRBD2 | TRBJ2-5 | - | TRBV5-4
CASTRGSSYNEQFF | TGTGCCAGCACCCGGGGGAGCTCCTACAATGAGCAGTTCTTC | - | TRBJ2-1 | once | TRBV9
CASSVTGVPQETQYF | TGTGCCAGCAGCGTCACAGGGGTCCCACAGGAGACCCAGTACTTC | TRBD1 | TRBJ2-5 | - | TRBV9
CASGPHGGGGNQPQHF | TGTGCTAGTGGTCCCCATGGCGGGGGTGGCAATCAGCCCCAGCATTTT | - | TRBJ1-5 | - | TRBV12-5
CASSYNTGSNEKLFF | TGTGCCAGCAGTTACAATACAGGGAGTAATGAAAAACTGTTTTTT | - | TRBJ1-4 | - | TRBV6-6
CASSLEAGSGQETQYF | TGCGCCAGCAGCTTGGAGGCGGGGTCCGGGCAAGAGACCCAGTACTTC | - | TRBJ2-5 | - | TRBV5-1
CSARRDSGYTF | TGCAGTGCTAGACGGGACTCCGGCTACACCTTC | - | TRBJ1-2 | - | TRBV20-1
CASSSPGQSSGANVLTF | TGTGCCAGCAGTTCCCCGGGACAGAGCTCTGGGGCCAACGTCCTGACTTTC | TRBD1 | TRBJ2-6 | - | TRBV5-4
CSVEAATLTDTQYF | TGCAGCGTTGAAGCTGCAACTCTCACAGATACGCAGTATTTT | - | TRBJ2-3 | - | TRBV29-1
CASSETSGSWFTGELFF | TGTGCCAGCAGTGAGACTAGCGGGAGTTGGTTCACCGGGGAGCTGTTTTTT | TRBD2 | TRBJ2-2 | - | TRBV6-1
CAWSSVTGGRTEAFF | TGTGCCTGGAGTTCCGTTACAGGGGGCCGCACTGAAGCTTTCTTT | TRBD1 | TRBJ1-1 | - | TRBV30
CASSLQGATEAFF | TGTGCCAGCAGCTTACAGGGGGCAACTGAAGCTTTCTTT | TRBD1 | TRBJ1-1 | - | TRBV7-8
CASSTTGGVGGYTF | TGTGCCAGTAGTACTACAGGGGGCGTAGGTGGCTACACCTTC | TRBD1 | TRBJ1-2 | - | TRBV19